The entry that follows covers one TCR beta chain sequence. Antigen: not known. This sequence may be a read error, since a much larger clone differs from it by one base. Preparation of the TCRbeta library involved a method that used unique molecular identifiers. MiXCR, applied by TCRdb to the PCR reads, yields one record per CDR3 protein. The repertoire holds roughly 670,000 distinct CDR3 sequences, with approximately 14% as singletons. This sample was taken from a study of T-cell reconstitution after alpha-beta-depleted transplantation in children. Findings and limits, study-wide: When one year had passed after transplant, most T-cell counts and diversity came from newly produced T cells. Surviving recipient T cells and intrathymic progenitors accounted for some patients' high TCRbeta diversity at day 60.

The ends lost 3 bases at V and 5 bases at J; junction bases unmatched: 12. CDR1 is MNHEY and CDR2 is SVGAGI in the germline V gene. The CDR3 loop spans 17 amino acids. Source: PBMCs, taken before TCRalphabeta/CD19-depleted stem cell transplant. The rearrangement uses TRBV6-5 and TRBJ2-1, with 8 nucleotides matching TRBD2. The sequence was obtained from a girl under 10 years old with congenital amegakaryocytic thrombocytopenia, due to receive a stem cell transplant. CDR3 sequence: CASSYFGTRVEDNEQFF. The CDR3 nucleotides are TGTGCCAGCAGTTATTTTGGGACTAGGGTTGAGGACAATGAGCAGTTCTTC.